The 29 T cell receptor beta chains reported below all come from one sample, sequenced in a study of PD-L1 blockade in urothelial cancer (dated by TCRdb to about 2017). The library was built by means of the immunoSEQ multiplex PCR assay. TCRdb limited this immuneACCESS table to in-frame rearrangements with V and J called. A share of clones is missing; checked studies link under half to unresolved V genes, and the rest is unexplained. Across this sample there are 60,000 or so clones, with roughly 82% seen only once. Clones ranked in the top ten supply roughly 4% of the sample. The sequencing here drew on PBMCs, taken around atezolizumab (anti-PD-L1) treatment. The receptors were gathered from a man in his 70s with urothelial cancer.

This chain's CDR3 is CASSLDAGADEKLFF. In DNA form, the CDR3 reads TGCGCCAGCAGCTTGGATGCGGGGGCGGATGAAAAACTGTTTTTT. This rearrangement joins TRBV5-1 to TRBJ1-4; D might be TRBD1 (6 bases). This CDR3 comprises 15 residues. The germline V gene has CDR1 SGHRS and CDR2 YFSETQ. V was pared by 0 bases and J by 6 bases, with 12 bases between. Full variable domain (outside the CDR3, taken from reference TRBV5-1 and TRBJ1-4): KAGVTQTPRYLIKTRGQQVTLSCSPISGHRSVSWYQQTPGQGLQFLFEYFSETQRNKGNFPGRFSGRQFSNSRSEMNVSTLELGDSALYLCASSLDAGADEKLFFGSGTQLSVL.

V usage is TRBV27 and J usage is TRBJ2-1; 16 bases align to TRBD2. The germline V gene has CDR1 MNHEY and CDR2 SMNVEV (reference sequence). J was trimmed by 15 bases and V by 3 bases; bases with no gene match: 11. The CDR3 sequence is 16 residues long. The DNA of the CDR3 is TGTGCCAGCAGTTTGGGGGGACTAGCGGGAGGGGGGGTCCGGTTCTTC. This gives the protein CASSLGGLAGGGVRFF.

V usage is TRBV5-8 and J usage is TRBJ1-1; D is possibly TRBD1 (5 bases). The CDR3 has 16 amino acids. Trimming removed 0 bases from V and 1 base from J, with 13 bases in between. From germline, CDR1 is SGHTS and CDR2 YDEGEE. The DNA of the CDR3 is TGTGCCAGCAGCTTGGATGAAAGACAGCGGAACACTGAAGCTTTCTTT. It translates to CASSLDERQRNTEAFF.

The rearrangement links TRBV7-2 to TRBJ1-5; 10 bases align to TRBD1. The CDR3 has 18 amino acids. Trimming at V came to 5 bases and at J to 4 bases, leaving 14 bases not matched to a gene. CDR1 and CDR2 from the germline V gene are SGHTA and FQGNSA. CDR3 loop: CASSRVGTGAGWNQPQHF. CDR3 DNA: TGTGCCAGCAGCCGCGTGGGGACAGGGGCCGGGTGGAATCAGCCCCAGCATTTT.

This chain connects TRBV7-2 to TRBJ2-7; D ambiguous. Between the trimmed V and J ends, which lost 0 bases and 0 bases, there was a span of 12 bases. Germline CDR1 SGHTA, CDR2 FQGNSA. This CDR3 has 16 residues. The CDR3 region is CASSLAQTLSSYEQYF. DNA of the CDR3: TGTGCCAGCAGCTTAGCGCAGACACTTAGCTCCTACGAGCAGTACTTC.

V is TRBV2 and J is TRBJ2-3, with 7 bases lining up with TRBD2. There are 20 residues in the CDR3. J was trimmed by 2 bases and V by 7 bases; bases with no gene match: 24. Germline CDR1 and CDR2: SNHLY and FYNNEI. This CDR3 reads CASTPWGASGATLYTDTQYF. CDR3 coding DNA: TGTGCCAGCACCCCCTGGGGAGCCAGCGGGGCGACCTTATACACAGATACGCAGTATTTT.

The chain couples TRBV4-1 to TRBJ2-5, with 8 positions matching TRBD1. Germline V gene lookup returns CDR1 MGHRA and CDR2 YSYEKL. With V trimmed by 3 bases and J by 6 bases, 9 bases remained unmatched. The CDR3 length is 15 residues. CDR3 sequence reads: CASSQNQGATKTQYF. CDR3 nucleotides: TGCGCCAGCAGCCAGAACCAGGGGGCTACGAAGACCCAGTACTTC.

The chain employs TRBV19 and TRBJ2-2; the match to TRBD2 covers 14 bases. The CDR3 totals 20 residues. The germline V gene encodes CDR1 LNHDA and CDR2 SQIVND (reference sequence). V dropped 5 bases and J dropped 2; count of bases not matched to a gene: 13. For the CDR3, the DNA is TGTGCCAGTAGTCCGCTATGGGGACTAGCGGGAGAGGGTAACACCGGGGAGCTGTTTTTT. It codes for CASSPLWGLAGEGNTGELFF.

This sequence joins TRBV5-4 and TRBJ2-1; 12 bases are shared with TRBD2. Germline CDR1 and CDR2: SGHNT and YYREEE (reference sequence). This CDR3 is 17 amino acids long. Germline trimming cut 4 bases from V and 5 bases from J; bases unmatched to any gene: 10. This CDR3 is CASSPGASGRDHNEQFF. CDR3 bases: TGTGCCAGCAGCCCGGGGGCTAGCGGGAGGGATCACAATGAGCAGTTCTTC.

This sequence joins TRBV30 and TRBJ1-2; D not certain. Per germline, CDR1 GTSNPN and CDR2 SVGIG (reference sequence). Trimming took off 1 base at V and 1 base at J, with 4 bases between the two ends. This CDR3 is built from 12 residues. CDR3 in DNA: TGTGCCTGGAGTGCCCATAACTATGGCTACACCTTC. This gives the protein CAWSAHNYGYTF.

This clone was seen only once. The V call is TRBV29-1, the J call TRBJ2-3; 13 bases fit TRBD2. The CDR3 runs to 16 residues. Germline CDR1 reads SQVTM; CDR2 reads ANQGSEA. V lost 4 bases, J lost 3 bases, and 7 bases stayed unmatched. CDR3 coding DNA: TGCAGCGTTGTTCCCCGACTAGCGGGAGGTACAGATACGCAGTATTTT. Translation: CSVVPRLAGGTDTQYF.

CDR3 nucleotides: TGCGCCAGCAGCCAAGTTACAATTGGGACAGGGAAAAGAAACACTGAAGCTTTCTTT. This gives the protein CASSQVTIGTGKRNTEAFF. The chain joins TRBV4-1 to TRBJ1-1, with TRBD1 matching over 9 bases. V was clipped by 1 base and J by 2 bases; unmatched bases: 14. Germline assignment: CDR1 MGHRA and CDR2 YSYEKL. The CDR3 is 19 residues long.

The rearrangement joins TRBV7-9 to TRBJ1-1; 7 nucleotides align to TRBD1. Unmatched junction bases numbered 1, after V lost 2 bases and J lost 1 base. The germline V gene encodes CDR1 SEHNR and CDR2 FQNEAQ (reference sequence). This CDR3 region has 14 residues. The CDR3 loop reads CASSLWDRNTEAFF. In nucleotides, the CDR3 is TGTGCCAGCAGCTTATGGGACAGGAACACTGAAGCTTTCTTT.

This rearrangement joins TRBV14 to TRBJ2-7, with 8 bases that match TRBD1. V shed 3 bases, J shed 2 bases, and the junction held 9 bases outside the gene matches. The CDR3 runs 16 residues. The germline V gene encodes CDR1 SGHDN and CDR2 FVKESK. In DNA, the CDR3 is TGTGCCAGCAGCCAGGGATTGACAGGGGTCACCTACGAGCAGTACTTC. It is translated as CASSQGLTGVTYEQYF.

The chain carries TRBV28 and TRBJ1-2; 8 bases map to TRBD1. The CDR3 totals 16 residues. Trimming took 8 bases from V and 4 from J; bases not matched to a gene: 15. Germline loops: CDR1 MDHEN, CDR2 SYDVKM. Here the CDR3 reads CASLQTGEGVVYGYTF. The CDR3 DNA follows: TGTGCCAGCCTGCAGACAGGGGAGGGAGTAGTCTATGGCTACACCTTC.

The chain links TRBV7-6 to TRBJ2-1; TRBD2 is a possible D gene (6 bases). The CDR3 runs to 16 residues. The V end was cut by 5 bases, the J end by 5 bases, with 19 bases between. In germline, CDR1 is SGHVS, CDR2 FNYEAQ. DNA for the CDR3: TGTGCCAGCAGCCCTCGGACTACCATGGCCCACAATGAGCAGTTCTTC. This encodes CASSPRTTMAHNEQFF.

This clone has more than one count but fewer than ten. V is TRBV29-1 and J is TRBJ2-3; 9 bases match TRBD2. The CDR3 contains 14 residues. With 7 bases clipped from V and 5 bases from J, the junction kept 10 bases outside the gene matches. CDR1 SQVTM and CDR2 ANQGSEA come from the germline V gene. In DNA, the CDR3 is TGCAGCGCGTATTTAGCGGGAGTAGAAGATACGCAGTATTTT. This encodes CSAYLAGVEDTQYF.

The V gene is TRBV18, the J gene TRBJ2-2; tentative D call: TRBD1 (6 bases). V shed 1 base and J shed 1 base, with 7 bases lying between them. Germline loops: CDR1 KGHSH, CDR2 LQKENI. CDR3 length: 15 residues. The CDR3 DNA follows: TGTGCCAGCTCACCACGGGACATGAACACCGGGGAGCTGTTTTTT. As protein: CASSPRDMNTGELFF. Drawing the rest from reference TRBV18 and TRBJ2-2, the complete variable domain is NAGVMQNPRHLVRRRGQEARLRCSPMKGHSHVYWYRQLPEEGLKFMVYLQKENIIDESGMPKERFSAEFPKEGPSILRIQQVVRGDSAAYFCASSPRDMNTGELFFGEGSRLTVL.

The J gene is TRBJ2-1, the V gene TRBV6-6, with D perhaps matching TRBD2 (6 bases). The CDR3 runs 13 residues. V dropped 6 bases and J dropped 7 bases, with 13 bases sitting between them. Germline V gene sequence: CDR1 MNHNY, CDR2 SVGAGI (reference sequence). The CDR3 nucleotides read TGTGCCAGCAGACGGGGACTCGGGAATGAGCAGTTCTTC. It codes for CASRRGLGNEQFF.

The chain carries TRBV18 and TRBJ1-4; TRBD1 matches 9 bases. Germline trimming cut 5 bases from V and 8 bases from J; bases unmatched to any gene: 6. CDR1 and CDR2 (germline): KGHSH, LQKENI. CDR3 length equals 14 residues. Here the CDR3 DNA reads TGTGCCAGCTCATCGGACAGGGGAGGCGAAAAACTGTTTTTT. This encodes CASSSDRGGEKLFF.

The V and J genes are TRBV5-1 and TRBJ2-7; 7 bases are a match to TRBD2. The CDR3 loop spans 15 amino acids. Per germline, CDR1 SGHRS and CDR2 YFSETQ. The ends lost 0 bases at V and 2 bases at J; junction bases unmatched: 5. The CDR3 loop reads CASSLDRRGTYEQYF. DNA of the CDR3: TGCGCCAGCAGCTTGGATAGGCGGGGGACCTACGAGCAGTACTTC.

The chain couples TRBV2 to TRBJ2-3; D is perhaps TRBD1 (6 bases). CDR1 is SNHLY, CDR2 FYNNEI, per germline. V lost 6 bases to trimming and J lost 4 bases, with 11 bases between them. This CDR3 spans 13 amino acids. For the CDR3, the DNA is TGTGCCAGCAGCAGGGGCGCGTCAGATACGCAGTATTTT. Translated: CASSRGASDTQYF. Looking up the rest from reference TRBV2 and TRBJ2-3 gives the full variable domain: EPEVTQTPSHQVTQMGQEVILRCVPISNHLYFYWYRQILGQKVEFLVSFYNNEISEKSEIFDDQFSVERPDGSNFTLKIRSTKLEDSAMYFCASSRGASDTQYFGPGTRLTVL.

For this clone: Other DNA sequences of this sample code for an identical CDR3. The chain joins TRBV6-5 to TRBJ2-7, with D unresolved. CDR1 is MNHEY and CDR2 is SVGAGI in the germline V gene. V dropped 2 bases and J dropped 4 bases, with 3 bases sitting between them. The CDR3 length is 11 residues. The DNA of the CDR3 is TGTGCCAGCAGTTACCGTTACGAGCAGTACTTC. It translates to CASSYRYEQYF.

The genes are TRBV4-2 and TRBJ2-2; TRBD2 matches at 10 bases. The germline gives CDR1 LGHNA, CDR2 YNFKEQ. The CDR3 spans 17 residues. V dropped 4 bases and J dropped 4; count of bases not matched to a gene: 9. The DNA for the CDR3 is TGTGCCAGCAGCCTTGGGGGGCTAGCGGGAGTCACCGGGGAGCTGTTTTTT. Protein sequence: CASSLGGLAGVTGELFF.

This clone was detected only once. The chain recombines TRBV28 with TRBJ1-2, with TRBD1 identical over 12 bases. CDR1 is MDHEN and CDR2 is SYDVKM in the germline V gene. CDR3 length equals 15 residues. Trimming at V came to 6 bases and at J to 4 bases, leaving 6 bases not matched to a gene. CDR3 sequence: CASRTGQGAGYGYTF. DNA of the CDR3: TGTGCCAGCAGGACGGGACAGGGGGCAGGCTATGGCTACACCTTC.

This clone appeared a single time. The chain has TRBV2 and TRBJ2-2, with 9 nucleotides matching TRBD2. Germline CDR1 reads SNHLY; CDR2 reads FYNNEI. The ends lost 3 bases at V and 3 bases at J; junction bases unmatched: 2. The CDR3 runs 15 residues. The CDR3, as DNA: TGTGCCAGCAGTGAGTTAGCGGGAGACACCGGGGAGCTGTTTTTT. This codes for CASSELAGDTGELFF.

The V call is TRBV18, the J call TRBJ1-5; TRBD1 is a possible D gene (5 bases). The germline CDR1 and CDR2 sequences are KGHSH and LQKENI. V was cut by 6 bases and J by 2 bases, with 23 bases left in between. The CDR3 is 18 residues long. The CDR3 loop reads CASSSSQGGPLGNQPQHF. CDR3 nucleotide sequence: TGTGCCAGCTCTTCCTCCCAGGGTGGGCCCTTGGGCAATCAGCCCCAGCATTTT.

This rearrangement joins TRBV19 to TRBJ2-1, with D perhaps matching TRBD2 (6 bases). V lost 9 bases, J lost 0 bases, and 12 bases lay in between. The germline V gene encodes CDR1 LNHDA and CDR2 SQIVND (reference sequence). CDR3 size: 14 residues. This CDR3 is CASSSVSSYNEQFF. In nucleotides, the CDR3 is TGTGCCAGCTCTAGCGTGAGCTCCTACAATGAGCAGTTCTTC.

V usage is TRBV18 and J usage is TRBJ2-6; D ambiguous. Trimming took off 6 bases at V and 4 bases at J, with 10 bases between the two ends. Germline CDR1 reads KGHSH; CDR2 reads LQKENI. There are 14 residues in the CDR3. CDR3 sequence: CASSPERGANVLTF. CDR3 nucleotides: TGTGCCAGCTCCCCCGAGAGGGGGGCCAACGTCCTGACTTTC.